The 26 T cell receptor beta chains given below trace back to one sample, sequenced in a study of T cells in Graves' hyperthyroidism and ophthalmopathy. Using RNA transcripts as the source, TCR beta CDR3 regions were amplified. The TCR CDR3 was amplified in a first-round RT-PCR using the HTBI primer set. Using its own MiXCR run on the multiplex PCR reads, TCRdb lists one record per CDR3 protein. Here the sample spans around 690,000 distinct CDR3 sequences, around 21% being singletons. What was sequenced was blood. All receptors come from a man aged 30 to 45 with Graves' ophthalmopathy.

This clonotype was seen many times. The chain combines TRBV2 with TRBJ2-5; 11 bases match TRBD2. CDR1 is SNHLY and CDR2 is FYNNEI in the germline V gene. This CDR3 contains 14 residues. V lost 3 bases, J lost 3 bases, and 0 bases stayed unmatched. CDR3 protein: CASSETSGKETQYF. In DNA form, the CDR3 reads TGTGCCAGCAGTGAGACTAGCGGGAAAGAGACCCAGTACTTC.

The J gene is TRBJ2-3, the V gene TRBV11-2, with D unclear. The V end was cut by 3 bases, the J end by 5 bases, with 9 bases between. Germline V gene data show CDR1 as SGHAT and CDR2 as FQNNGV. The CDR3 spans 13 residues. CDR3 DNA sequence: TGTGCCAGCAGCTTGAGTAGTGGAGATACGCAGTATTTT. This translates into CASSLSSGDTQYF.

This clonotype came up many times. The genes are TRBV12-3 or TRBV12-4 and TRBJ2-3; D gene unclear. The CDR3 sequence is 16 residues long. V was shortened by 6 bases and J by 2 bases, with 18 bases between the two germline ends. The CDR3 bases are TGTGCCAGCAGGCCGAGACCAGGCAGTGCCACAGATACGCAGTATTTT. Protein product: CASRPRPGSATDTQYF.

This clonotype was counted a few times. This rearrangement joins TRBV27 to TRBJ1-6; D is unclear. Trimming removed 6 bases from V and 4 bases from J, with 7 bases in between. The CDR3 totals 13 residues. The V gene's germline CDR1 is MNHEY and CDR2 SMNVEV (reference sequence). CDR3 loop: CASRWRYNSPLHF. CDR3 coding DNA: TGTGCCAGCAGGTGGCGGTATAATTCACCCCTCCACTTT.

In its sample, this clonotype was seen many times. The chain recombines TRBV6-2 or TRBV6-3 with TRBJ1-1, with 8 bases aligning to TRBD1. The CDR3 sequence is 14 residues long. In germline, CDR1 is MNHEY, CDR2 SVGEGT. J gave up 1 base and V 6 bases, and 4 bases lay outside the gene matches. The CDR3 DNA is TGTGCCAGCAGAGACAGGGGAGAGAACACTGAAGCTTTCTTT. This encodes CASRDRGENTEAFF.

This clonotype was recorded at least ten times. This sequence joins TRBV11-3 and TRBJ2-3; D may be TRBD1 (5 bases). CDR3 length: 12 residues. Between the trimmed V and J ends, which lost 5 bases and 6 bases, there was a span of 9 bases. Germline CDR1 and CDR2: SGHNT and YENEEA. This chain's CDR3 is CASSPPGDTQYF. CDR3 bases: TGTGCCAGCAGCCCTCCAGGGGATACGCAGTATTTT.

This clonotype has at least ten counts. This chain connects TRBV28 to TRBJ1-1, with 8 bases aligning to TRBD1. The CDR3 is 14 residues long. V lost 6 bases to trimming and J lost 1 base; unmatched junction nucleotides: 4. Germline V CDR1 and CDR2: MDHEN, SYDVKM. This chain's CDR3 is CASRLQGGNTEAFF. The CDR3 coding sequence is TGTGCCAGCAGATTACAGGGGGGGAACACTGAAGCTTTCTTT.

This clonotype was counted at least ten times. The chain has TRBV12-3 or TRBV12-4 and TRBJ2-3, with TRBD1 matching 9 bases. This CDR3 spans 15 amino acids. V lost 5 bases to trimming and J lost 4 bases; unmatched junction nucleotides: 7. CDR3 sequence reads: CASSPGQGGPDTQYF. CDR3 nucleotides: TGTGCCAGCAGTCCGGGACAGGGAGGCCCAGATACGCAGTATTTT.

V gene TRBV19 combines with J gene TRBJ1-1; D gene uncertain. Germline lookup yields CDR1 LNHDA and CDR2 SQIVND (reference sequence). V gave up 8 bases and J gave up 5 bases, with 9 bases separating them. This CDR3 is built from 11 residues. Written as DNA, the CDR3 is TGTGCCAGTCTTGAAGGAACTGAAGCTTTCTTT. This translates into CASLEGTEAFF.

The chain uses TRBV7-8 and TRBJ1-3; 9 bases agree with TRBD1. V shed 1 base, J shed 2 bases, and the junction held 6 bases outside the gene matches. Germline V gene data show CDR1 as SGHVS and CDR2 as FQNEAQ. The CDR3 sequence is 17 residues long. The CDR3 sequence is CASSLVRQGGTGNTIYF. The CDR3 region has the DNA TGTGCCAGCAGCTTAGTGAGACAGGGGGGGACTGGAAACACCATATATTTT.

This chain connects TRBV28 to TRBJ1-6, with TRBD1 as a possible D gene (6 bases). The germline gives CDR1 MDHEN, CDR2 SYDVKM. The germline V and J ends were trimmed by 7 bases and 9 bases, with 10 bases remaining between them. The CDR3 extends over 12 amino acids. CDR3 protein: CASTTQGSPLHF. CDR3 coding DNA: TGTGCCAGCACTACACAGGGTTCACCCCTCCACTTT. The entire variable domain, with the rest obtained from reference TRBV28 and TRBJ1-6, is as follows: DVKVTQSSRYLVKRTGEKVFLECVQDMDHENMFWYRQDPGLGLRLIYFSYDVKMKEKGDIPEGYSVSREKKERFSLILESASTNQTSMYLCASTTQGSPLHFGNGTRLTVT.

The chain uses TRBV11-2 and TRBJ2-5; 10 bases line up with TRBD1. CDR3 length: 15 residues. Trimming cost V 5 bases and J 1 base; bases outside gene matches: 4. Germline CDR1 SGHAT, CDR2 FQNNGV. Here the CDR3 reads CASSHGQGGQETQYF. For the CDR3, the DNA is TGTGCCAGCAGCCACGGACAGGGGGGCCAAGAGACCCAGTACTTC.

This clonotype was observed at least ten times. The chain combines TRBV28 with TRBJ1-1, with D perhaps TRBD1 (5 bases). Germline CDR1 and CDR2: MDHEN and SYDVKM. The CDR3 extends over 13 amino acids. The V and J ends lost 7 bases and 11 bases respectively, with 20 bases between them. CDR3 DNA sequence: TGTGCCAGCACCCTTCGACTGGGGGAGTTTGCTTTCTTT. Protein product: CASTLRLGEFAFF. The full variable domain, its missing parts supplied by reference TRBV28 and TRBJ1-1, is DVKVTQSSRYLVKRTGEKVFLECVQDMDHENMFWYRQDPGLGLRLIYFSYDVKMKEKGDIPEGYSVSREKKERFSLILESASTNQTSMYLCASTLRLGEFAFFGQGTRLTVV.

The chain couples TRBV20-1 to TRBJ2-5; 7 nucleotides align to TRBD2. This CDR3 region has 16 residues. Trimming took 6 bases from V and 2 from J; bases not matched to a gene: 15. Germline CDR1 and CDR2: DFQATT and SNEGSKA (reference sequence). For the CDR3, the DNA is TGCAGTGCCAGAACGGAAGGGTGGGGGGGGCAAGAGACCCAGTACTTC. Residues: CSARTEGWGGQETQYF.

Concerning this clonotype itself: A read error may account for a junction end that differs from germline. CDR3 bases: TGTGTCATCACCGGGACCATAACTCTGGGGGCCAACGTCCTGACTTTC. Protein sequence: CVITGTITLGANVLTF. The chain couples TRBV10-3 to TRBJ2-6; D is tentatively TRBD1 or TRBD2 (5 bases each). The germline gives CDR1 ENHRY, CDR2 SYGVKD. The CDR3 is made up of 16 amino acids.

This clonotype was seen ten or more times. This chain connects TRBV28 to TRBJ1-2; weak D call: TRBD1 (5 bases). Germline V gene lookup returns CDR1 MDHEN and CDR2 SYDVKM. This CDR3 spans 12 amino acids. V was shortened by 2 bases and J by 8 bases, with 9 bases between the two germline ends. CDR3 bases: TGTGCCAGCAGTTTAGGGGGTATGGGCTACACCTTC. It encodes CASSLGGMGYTF.

This chain uses TRBV4-2 with TRBJ1-1, with D possibly TRBD1 on 5 matching bases. Germline CDR1 reads LGHNA; CDR2 reads YNFKEQ. The ends were cut back, 0 bases at V and 4 bases at J, with 15 bases in the middle. This CDR3 is built from 16 residues. The CDR3 here is CASSQDWGEGGTEAFF. As DNA, the CDR3 is TGTGCCAGCAGCCAAGATTGGGGGGAAGGTGGCACTGAAGCTTTCTTT.

This chain links TRBV9 with TRBJ2-7, with D unresolved. The CDR3 length is 13 residues. Germline V gene lookup returns CDR1 SGDLS and CDR2 YYNGEE. V was cut by 0 bases and J by 0 bases, with 4 bases left in between. CDR3: CASSVGVSYEQYF. The CDR3 DNA is TGTGCCAGCAGCGTAGGGGTCTCCTACGAGCAGTACTTC.

This clonotype has more than one count but fewer than ten. This chain links TRBV6-1 with TRBJ2-7, with no clear D. Germline-derived CDR1 and CDR2 are MNHNS and SASEGT. V lost 5 bases and J 5 bases, leaving 7 bases between the germline ends. The CDR3 is 11 residues long. The CDR3 region has the DNA TGTGCCAGCAGTTCCTACCACGAGCAGTACTTC. Protein product: CASSSYHEQYF.

This clonotype came up many times. V is TRBV10-1 and J is TRBJ2-7; D perhaps matches TRBD1 (6 bases). V lost 0 bases and J 2 bases, leaving 8 bases between the germline ends. The germline CDR1 and CDR2 sequences are WNHNN and SYGVQD (reference sequence). This CDR3 comprises 14 residues. CDR3 nucleotide sequence: TGCGCCAGCAGTGAGTCGACAGGACCCTACGAGCAGTACTTC. Translated: CASSESTGPYEQYF.

This clonotype was counted a few times. The chain joins TRBV6-2 or TRBV6-3 to TRBJ2-7, with D maybe TRBD1 (5 bases). Germline CDR1 and CDR2: MNHEY and SVGEGT. Deletions cut 4 bases from V and 4 bases from J, with 14 bases between. The CDR3 totals 14 residues. CDR3 in DNA: TGTGCCAGCAGTTCGACAGTTTTTCAATACGAGCAGTACTTC. Protein product: CASSSTVFQYEQYF.

This clonotype was seen at least ten times. The chain carries TRBV27 and TRBJ2-3, with 7 bases identical to TRBD2. After removal of 4 bases from V and 0 bases from J, the junction contained 7 bases not matched to a gene. This CDR3 has 16 amino acids. Germline CDR1 MNHEY, CDR2 SMNVEV (reference sequence). CDR3 DNA sequence: TGTGCCAGCAGTTCCTACGGACTAGAGAGCACAGATACGCAGTATTTT. This encodes CASSSYGLESTDTQYF.

In its sample, this clonotype was seen a few times. The genes are TRBV4-3 and TRBJ2-7; 10 positions agree with TRBD2. The CDR3 extends over 15 amino acids. Unmatched junction bases numbered 7, after V lost 1 base and J lost 7 bases. Germline assignment: CDR1 LGHNA and CDR2 YSLEER. In nucleotides, the CDR3 is TGCGCCAGCAGCCAAGCAGCGGGGGGGGTATGGGAGCAGTACTTC. Protein: CASSQAAGGVWEQYF.

The table lists this clonotype with a few counts. The rearrangement joins TRBV28 to TRBJ2-2; 10 bases are a match to TRBD2. Germline CDR1 is MDHEN and CDR2 is SYDVKM. The CDR3 is 16 amino acids. V was clipped by 6 bases and J by 8 bases; unmatched bases: 12. This chain's CDR3 is CASSPWVAGGSGELFF. The DNA for the CDR3 is TGTGCCAGCAGCCCCTGGGTAGCGGGAGGATCTGGGGAGCTGTTTTTT.

This clonotype was observed a few times. The gene calls are TRBV6-1 and TRBJ2-1; D is uncertain. The germline V gene encodes CDR1 MNHNS and CDR2 SASEGT. Trimming took 1 base from V and 8 from J, leaving 15 bases between them. This CDR3 is built from 15 residues. CDR3 DNA: TGTGCCAGCAGTGAAGAAAGGGATGAGTTTTATGAGCAGTTCTTC. Protein product: CASSEERDEFYEQFF.

This clonotype was seen a few times. The chain carries TRBV12-3 or TRBV12-4 and TRBJ2-2; D unclear. Trimming took off 3 bases at V and 6 bases at J, with 11 bases between the two ends. This CDR3 region has 14 residues. This chain's CDR3 is CASSFWANAGELFF. For the CDR3, the DNA is TGTGCCAGCAGTTTCTGGGCTAACGCCGGGGAGCTGTTTTTT.